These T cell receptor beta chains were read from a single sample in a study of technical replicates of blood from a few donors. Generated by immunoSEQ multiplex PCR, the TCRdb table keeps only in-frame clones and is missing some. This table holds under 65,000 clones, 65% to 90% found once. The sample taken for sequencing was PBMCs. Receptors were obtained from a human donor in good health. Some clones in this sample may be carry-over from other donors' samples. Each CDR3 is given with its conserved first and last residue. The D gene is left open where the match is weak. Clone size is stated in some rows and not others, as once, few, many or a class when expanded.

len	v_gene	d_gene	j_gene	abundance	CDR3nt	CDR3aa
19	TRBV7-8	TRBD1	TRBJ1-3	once	TGTGCCAGCAGCACCCTCCTAAAGGGACAGGGGGCTTCTGGAAACACCATATATTTT	CASSTLLKGQGASGNTIYF
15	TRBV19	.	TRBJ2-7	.	TGTGCCAGTAGACTCGCGGGACAGAGCTCCTACGAGCAGTACTTC	CASRLAGQSSYEQYF
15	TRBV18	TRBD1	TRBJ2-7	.	TGTGCCAGCTCACCAGGGACAGGGAGATCCTACGAGCAGTACTTC	CASSPGTGRSYEQYF
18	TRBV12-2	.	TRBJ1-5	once	TGTGCAAGTCGCTTCCCGGTAGGGTGGGAGAGGAGCAATCAGCCCCAGCATTTT	CASRFPVGWERSNQPQHF
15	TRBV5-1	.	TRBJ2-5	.	TGCGCCAGCAAACGTTTAGCGGCACTTGAAGAGACCCAGTACTTC	CASKRLAALEETQYF
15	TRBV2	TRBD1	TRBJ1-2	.	TGTGCCAGCAGTGAAGCACAGGGGTACGGCTATGGCTACACCTTC	CASSEAQGYGYGYTF
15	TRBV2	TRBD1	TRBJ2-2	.	TGTGCCAGCAAAAGACAGGGGGCGAGTGTCGGGGAGCTGTTTTTT	CASKRQGASVGELFF
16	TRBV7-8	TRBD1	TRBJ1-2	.	TGTGCCAGCAGCCCAGGGCGGTTACAGGGGATCTATGGCTACACCTTC	CASSPGRLQGIYGYTF
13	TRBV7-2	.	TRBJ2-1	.	TGTGCCAGCAGCGTGCCGAGGCGGAATGAGCAGTTCTTC	CASSVPRRNEQFF
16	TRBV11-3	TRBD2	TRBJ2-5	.	TGTGCCAGCAGCAAAGGGACTAGCGCACAACAAGAGACCCAGTACTTC	CASSKGTSAQQETQYF
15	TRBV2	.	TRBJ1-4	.	TGTGCCAGCAGCTTACCGGGAGCGGCTAATGAAAAACTGTTTTTT	CASSLPGAANEKLFF
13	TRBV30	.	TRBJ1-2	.	TGTGCCTTTCCTGCGCGGGGGAACTATGGCTACACCTTC	CAFPARGNYGYTF
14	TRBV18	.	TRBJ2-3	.	TGTGCCAGCTCACCGCGCCGGGATGAAGATACGCAGTATTTT	CASSPRRDEDTQYF
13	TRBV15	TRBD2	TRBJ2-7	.	TGTGCCACCAGCAGAGATGGGTGGGAGGGTCCATACTTC	CATSRDGWEGPYF
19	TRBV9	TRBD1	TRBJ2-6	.	TGTGCCAGCAGCGTTGGAACGGGACAGGCCCGTACTGGGGCCAACGTCCTGACTTTC	CASSVGTGQARTGANVLTF